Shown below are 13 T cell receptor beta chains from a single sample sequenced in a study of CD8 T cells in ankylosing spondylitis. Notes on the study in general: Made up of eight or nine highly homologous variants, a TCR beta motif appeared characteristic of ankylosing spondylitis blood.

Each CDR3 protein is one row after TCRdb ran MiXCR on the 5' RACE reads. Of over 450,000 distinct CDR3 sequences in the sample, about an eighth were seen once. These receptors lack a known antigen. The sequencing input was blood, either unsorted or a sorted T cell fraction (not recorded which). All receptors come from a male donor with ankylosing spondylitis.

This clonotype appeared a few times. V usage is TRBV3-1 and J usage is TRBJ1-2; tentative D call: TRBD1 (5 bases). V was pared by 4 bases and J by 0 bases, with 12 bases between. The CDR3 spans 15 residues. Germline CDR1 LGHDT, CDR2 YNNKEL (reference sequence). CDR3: CASSPNWGSNYGYTF. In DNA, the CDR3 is TGTGCCAGCAGCCCAAATTGGGGCTCTAACTATGGCTACACCTTC.

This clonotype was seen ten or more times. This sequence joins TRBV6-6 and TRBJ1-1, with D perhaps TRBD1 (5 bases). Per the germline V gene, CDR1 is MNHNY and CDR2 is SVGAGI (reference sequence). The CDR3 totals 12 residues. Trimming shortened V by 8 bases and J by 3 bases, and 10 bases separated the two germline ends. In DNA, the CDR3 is TGTGCCAGCCGACGGGGGGACACTGAAGCTTTCTTT. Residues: CASRRGDTEAFF.

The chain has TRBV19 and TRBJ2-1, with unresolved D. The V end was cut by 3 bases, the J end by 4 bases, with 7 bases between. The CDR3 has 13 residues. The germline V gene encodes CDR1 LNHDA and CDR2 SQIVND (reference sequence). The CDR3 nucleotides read TGTGCCAGTAGTATGACACTGTACAATGAGCAGTTCTTC. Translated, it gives CASSMTLYNEQFF.

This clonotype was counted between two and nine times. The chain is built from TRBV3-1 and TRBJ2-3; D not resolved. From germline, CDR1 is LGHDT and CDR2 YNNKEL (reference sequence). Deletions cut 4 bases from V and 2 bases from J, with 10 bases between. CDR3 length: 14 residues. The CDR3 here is CASSRGSYTDTQYF. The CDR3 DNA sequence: TGTGCCAGCAGCCGAGGCAGCTACACAGATACGCAGTATTTT.

Here the CDR3 reads CASSLEPSGRKGQETQYF. CDR3 nucleotides: TGCGCCAGCAGCTTGGAGCCTAGCGGGAGGAAGGGCCAGGAGACCCAGTACTTC. J is TRBJ2-5 and V is TRBV5-1; 11 bases line up with TRBD2. V shed 0 bases, J shed 5 bases, and the junction held 12 bases outside the gene matches. The CDR3 spans 18 residues. Per germline, CDR1 SGHRS and CDR2 YFSETQ.

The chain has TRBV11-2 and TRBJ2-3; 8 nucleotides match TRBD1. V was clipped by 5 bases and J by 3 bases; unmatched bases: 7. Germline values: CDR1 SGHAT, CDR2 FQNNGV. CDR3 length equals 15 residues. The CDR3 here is CASSPWTGITDTQYF. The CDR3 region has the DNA TGTGCCAGCAGCCCATGGACAGGGATAACAGATACGCAGTATTTT.

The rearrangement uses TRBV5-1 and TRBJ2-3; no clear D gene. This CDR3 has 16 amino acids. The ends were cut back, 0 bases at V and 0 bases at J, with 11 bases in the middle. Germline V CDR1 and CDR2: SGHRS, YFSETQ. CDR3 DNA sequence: TGCGCCAGCAGCTTGGGGGTCGGACCTAGCACAGATACGCAGTATTTT. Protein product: CASSLGVGPSTDTQYF.

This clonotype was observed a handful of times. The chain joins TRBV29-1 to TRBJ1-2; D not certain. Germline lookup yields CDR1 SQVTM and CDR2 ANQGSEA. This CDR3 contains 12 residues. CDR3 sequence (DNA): TGCAGTGCTCCGGGGAATAACTATGGCTACACCTTC. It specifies CSAPGNNYGYTF.

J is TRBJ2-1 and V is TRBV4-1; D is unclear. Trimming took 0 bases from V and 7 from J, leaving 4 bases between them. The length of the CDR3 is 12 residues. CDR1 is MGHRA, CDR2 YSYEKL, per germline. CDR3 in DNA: TGCGCCAGCAGCCAAGATACAAATGAGCAGTTCTTC. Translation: CASSQDTNEQFF.

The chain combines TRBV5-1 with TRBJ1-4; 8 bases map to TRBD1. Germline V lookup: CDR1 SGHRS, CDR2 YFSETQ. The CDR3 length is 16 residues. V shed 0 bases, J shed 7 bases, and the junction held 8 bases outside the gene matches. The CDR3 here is CASSLAGQGSVEKLFF. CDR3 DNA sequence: TGCGCCAGCAGCTTGGCCGGACAGGGATCGGTTGAAAAACTGTTTTTT.

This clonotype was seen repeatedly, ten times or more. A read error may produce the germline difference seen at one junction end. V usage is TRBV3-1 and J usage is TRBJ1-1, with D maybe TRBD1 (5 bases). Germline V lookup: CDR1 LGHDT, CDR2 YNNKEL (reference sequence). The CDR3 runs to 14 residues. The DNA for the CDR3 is TGCGCCAGCAGCCCCTTAACAGGGAACACTGAAGCTTTCTTT. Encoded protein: CASSPLTGNTEAFF.

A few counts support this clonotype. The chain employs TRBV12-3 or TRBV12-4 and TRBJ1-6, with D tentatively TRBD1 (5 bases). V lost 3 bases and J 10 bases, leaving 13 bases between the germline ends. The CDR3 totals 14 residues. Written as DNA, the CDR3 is TGTGCCAGCAGTTTGGAGGGGCATAGATCACCCCTCCACTTT. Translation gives CASSLEGHRSPLHF.

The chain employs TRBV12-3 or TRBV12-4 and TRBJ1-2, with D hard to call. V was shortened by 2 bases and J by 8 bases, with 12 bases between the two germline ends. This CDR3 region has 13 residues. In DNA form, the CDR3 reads TGTGCCAGCAGTTTATGGGAAGGGCACGGCTACACCTTC. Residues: CASSLWEGHGYTF.